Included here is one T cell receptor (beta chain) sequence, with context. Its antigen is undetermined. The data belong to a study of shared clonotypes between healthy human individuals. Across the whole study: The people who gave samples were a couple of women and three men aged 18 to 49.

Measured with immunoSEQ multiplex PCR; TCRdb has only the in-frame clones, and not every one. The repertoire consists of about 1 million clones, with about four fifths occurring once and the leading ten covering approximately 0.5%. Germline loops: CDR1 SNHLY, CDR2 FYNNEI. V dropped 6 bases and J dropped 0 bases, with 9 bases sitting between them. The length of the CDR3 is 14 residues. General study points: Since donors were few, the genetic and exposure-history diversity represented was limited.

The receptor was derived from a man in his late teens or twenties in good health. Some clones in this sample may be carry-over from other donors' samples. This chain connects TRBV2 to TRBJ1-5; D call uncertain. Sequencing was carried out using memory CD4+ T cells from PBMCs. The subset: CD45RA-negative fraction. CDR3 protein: CASSVDGSNQPQHF. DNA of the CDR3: TGTGCCAGCAGCGTAGACGGTAGCAATCAGCCCCAGCATTTT.